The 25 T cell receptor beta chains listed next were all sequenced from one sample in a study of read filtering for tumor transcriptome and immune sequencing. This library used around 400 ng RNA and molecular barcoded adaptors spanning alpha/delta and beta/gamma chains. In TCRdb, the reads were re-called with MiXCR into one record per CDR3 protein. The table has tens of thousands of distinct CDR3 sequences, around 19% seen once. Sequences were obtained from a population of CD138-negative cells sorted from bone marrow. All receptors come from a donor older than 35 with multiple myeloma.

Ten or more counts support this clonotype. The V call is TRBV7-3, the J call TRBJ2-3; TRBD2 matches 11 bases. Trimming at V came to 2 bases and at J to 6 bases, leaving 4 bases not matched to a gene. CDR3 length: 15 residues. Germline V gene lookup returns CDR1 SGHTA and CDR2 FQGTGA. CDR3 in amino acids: CASSLFSGRADTQYF. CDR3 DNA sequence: TGTGCCAGCAGCTTATTTAGCGGGAGGGCCGATACGCAGTATTTT. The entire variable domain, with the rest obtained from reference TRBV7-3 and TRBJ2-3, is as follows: GAGVSQTPSNKVTEKGKYVELRCDPISGHTALYWYRQSLGQGPEFLIYFQGTGAADDSGLPNDRFFAVRPEGSVSTLKIQRTERGDSAVYLCASSLFSGRADTQYFGPGTRLTVL.

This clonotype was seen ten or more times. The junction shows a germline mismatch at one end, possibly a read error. The CDR3 loop reads CASSDSYNEQFF. CDR3 coding DNA: TGTGCCAGCAGTGACTCCTACAATGAGCAGTTCTTC. V is TRBV6-2 or TRBV6-3 and J is TRBJ2-1; D unresolved. Germline V CDR1 and CDR2: MNHEY, SVGEGT. The CDR3 spans 12 residues.

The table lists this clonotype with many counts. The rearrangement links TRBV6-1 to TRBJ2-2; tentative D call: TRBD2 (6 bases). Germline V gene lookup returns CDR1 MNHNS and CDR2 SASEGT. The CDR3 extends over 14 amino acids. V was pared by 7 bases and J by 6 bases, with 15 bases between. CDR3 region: CASKIPGGSGELFF. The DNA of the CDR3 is TGTGCCAGCAAGATTCCCGGGGGTTCCGGGGAGCTGTTTTTT.

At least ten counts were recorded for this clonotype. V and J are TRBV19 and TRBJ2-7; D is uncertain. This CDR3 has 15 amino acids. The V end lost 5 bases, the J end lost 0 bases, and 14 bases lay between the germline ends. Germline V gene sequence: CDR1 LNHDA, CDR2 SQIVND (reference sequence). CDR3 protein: CASSPLGSSSYEQYF. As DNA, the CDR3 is TGTGCCAGTAGTCCTCTTGGGTCGAGCTCCTACGAGCAGTACTTC.

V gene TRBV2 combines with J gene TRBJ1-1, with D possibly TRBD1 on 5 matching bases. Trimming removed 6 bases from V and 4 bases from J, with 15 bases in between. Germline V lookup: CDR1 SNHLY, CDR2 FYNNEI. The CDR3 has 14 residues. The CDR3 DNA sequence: TGTGCCAGCAGCCTGGGACCAGGAGGCACTGAAGCTTTCTTT. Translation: CASSLGPGGTEAFF.

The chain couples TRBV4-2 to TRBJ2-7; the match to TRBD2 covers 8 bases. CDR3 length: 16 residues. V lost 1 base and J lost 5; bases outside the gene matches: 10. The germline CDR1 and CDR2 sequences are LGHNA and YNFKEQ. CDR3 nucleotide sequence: TGTGCCAGCAGCCAAGCCCCCCAAGCGGGAGCCGACGAGCAGTACTTC. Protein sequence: CASSQAPQAGADEQYF.

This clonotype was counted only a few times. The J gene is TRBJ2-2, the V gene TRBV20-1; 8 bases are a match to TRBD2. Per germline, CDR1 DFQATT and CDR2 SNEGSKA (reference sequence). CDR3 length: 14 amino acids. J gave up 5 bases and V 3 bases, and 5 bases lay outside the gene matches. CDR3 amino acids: CSASPGGGTGELFF. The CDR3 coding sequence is TGCAGTGCTAGCCCCGGGGGGGGGACCGGGGAGCTGTTTTTT.

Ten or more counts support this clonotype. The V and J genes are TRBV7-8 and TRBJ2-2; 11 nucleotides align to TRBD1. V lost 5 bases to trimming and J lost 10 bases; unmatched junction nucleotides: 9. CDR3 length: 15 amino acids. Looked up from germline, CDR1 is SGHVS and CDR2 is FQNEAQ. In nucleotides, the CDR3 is TGTGCCAGCAGCGCGCACAGGACAGGGGGCCTGGAGCTGTTTTTT. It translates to CASSAHRTGGLELFF.

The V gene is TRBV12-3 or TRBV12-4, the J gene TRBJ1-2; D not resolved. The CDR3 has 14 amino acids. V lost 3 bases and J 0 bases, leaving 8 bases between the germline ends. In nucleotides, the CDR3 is TGTGCCAGCAGTTTGGACGGCCCTAACTATGGCTACACCTTC. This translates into CASSLDGPNYGYTF.

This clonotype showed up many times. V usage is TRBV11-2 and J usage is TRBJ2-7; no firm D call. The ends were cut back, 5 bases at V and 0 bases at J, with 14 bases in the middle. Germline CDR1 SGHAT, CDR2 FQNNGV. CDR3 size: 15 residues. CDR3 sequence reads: CASSLPGSASYEQYF. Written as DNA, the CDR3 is TGTGCCAGCAGCCTCCCGGGTTCCGCCTCCTACGAGCAGTACTTC.

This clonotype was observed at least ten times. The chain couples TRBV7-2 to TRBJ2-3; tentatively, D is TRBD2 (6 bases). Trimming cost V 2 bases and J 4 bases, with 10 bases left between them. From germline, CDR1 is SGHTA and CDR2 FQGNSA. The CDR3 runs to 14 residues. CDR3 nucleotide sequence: TGTGCCAGCAGCTTATTCGGGAGCCCAGATACGCAGTATTTT. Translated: CASSLFGSPDTQYF.

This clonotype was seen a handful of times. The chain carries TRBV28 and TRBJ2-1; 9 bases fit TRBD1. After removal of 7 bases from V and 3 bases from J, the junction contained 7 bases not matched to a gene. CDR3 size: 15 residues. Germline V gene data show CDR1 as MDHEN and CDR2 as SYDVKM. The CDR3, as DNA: TGTGCCAGCATCCTTCAGGGACAGGGCTACAATGAGCAGTTCTTC. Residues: CASILQGQGYNEQFF.

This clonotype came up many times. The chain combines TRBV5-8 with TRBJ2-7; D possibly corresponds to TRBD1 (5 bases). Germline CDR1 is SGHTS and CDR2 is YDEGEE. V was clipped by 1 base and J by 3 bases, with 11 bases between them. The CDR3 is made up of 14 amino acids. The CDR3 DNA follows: TGTGCCAGCAGCTTGCACAGGCTGAGCTACGAGCAGTACTTC. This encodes CASSLHRLSYEQYF.

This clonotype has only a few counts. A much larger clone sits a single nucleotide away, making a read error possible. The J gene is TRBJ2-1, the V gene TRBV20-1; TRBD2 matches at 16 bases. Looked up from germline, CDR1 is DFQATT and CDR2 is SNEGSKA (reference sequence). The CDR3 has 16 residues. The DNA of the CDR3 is TGCGGTGCGGACGGGACTAGCGGGAGGGCTATCAATGAGCAGTTCTTC. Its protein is CGADGTSGRAINEQFF.

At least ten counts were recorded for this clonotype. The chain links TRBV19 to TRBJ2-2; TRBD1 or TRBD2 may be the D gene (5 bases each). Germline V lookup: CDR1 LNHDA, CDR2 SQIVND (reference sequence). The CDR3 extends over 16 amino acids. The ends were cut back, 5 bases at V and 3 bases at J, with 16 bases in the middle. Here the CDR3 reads CASSAISGTDTGELFF. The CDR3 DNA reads TGTGCCAGTAGTGCGATCTCCGGGACCGACACCGGGGAGCTGTTTTTT.

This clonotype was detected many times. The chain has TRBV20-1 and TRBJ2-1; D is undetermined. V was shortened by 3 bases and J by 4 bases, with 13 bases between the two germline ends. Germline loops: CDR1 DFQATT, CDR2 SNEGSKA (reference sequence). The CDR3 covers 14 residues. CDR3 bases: TGCAGTGCTAGCCCGGTCCACGGGTACAATGAGCAGTTCTTC. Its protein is CSASPVHGYNEQFF.

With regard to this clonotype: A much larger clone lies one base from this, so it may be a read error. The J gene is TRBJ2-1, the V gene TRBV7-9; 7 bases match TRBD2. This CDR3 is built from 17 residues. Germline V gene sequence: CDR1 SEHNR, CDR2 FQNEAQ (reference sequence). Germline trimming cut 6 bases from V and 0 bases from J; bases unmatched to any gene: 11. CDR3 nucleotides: TGTGCCAGCAGAGGGTCTAGCGGACCGAGCTCCTACAATGAGCAGTTCTTC. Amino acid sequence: CASRGSSGPSSYNEQFF.

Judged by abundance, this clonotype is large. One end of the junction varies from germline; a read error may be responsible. The CDR3, as DNA: TGCGCCAGCAGCTTGATCCCAGGACTAGCCCACAATGAGCAGTTCTTC. Its translation: CASSLIPGLAHNEQFF. The chain has TRBV5-5 and TRBJ2-1; 8 positions match TRBD2. The germline V gene has CDR1 SGHKS and CDR2 YYEKEE (reference sequence). CDR3 length equals 16 residues. The variable domain in full, completed from reference TRBV5-5 and TRBJ2-1, reads DAGVTQSPTHLIKTRGQQVTLRCSPISGHKSVSWYQQVLGQGPQFIFQYYEKEERGRGNFPDRFSARQFPNYSSELNVNALLLGDSALYLCASSLIPGLAHNEQFFGPGTRLTVL.

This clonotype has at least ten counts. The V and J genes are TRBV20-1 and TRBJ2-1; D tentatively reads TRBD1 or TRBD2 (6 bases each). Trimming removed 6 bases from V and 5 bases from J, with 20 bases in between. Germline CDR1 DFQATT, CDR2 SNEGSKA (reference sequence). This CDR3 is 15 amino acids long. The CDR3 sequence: CSANVGGGADNEQFF. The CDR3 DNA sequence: TGCAGTGCGAACGTCGGAGGGGGTGCGGACAATGAGCAGTTCTTC.

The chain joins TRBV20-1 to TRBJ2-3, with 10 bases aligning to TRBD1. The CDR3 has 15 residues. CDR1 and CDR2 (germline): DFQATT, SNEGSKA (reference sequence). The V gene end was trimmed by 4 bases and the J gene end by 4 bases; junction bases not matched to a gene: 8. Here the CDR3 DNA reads TGCAGTGCTATTCCGGGACAGGGGACCGCAGATACGCAGTATTTT. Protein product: CSAIPGQGTADTQYF.

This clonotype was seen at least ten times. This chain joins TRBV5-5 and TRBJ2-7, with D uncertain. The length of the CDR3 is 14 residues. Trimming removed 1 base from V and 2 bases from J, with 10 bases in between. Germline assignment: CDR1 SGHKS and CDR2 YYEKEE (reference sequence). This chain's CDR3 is CASSLITVTYEQYF. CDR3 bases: TGTGCCAGCAGCTTGATTACGGTGACCTACGAGCAGTACTTC.

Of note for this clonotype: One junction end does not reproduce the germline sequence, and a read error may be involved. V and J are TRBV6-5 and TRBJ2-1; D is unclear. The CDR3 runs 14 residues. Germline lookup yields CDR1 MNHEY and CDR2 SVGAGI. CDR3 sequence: CASSYSGPYNEQSF. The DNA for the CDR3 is TGTGCCAGCAGTTACTCCGGGCCCTACAATGAGCAGTCCTTC.

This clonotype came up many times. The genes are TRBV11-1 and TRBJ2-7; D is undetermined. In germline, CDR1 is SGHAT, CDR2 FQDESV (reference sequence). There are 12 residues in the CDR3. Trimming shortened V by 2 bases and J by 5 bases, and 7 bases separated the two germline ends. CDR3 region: CASSLMGHEQYF. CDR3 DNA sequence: TGTGCCAGCAGCTTAATGGGTCACGAGCAGTACTTC.

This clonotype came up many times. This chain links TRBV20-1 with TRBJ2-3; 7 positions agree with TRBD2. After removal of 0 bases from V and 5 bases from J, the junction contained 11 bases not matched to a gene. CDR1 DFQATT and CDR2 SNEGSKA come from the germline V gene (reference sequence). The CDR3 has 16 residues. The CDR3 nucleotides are TGCAGTGCTAGAGATGGGGCGCGGGAGTCAAGAGATACGCAGTATTTT. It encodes CSARDGARESRDTQYF.

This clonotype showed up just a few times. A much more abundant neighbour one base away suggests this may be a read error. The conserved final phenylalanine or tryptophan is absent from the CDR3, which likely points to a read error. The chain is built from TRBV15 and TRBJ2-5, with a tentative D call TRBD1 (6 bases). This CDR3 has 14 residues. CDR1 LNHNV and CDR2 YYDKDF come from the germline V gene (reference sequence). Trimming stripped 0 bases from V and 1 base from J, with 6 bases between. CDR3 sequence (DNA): TGTGCCACCAGCAGAGACAGGGGCCAAGAGACCCAGTACCTC. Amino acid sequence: CATSRDRGQETQYL.